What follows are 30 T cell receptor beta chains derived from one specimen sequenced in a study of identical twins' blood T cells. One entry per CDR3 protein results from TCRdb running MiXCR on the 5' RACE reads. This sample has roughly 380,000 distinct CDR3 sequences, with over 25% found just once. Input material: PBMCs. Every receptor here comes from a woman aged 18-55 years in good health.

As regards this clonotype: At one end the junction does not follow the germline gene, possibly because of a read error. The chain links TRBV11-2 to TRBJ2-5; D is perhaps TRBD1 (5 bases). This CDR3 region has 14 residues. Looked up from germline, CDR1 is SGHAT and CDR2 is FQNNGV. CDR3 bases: TGTGCCGGCAGCTTAATTAGGGGACAAGAGACCCAGTACTTC. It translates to CAGSLIRGQETQYF. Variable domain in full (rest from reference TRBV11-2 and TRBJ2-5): EAGVAQSPRYKIIEKRQSVAFWCNPISGHATLYWYQQILGQGPKLLIQFQNNGVVDDSQLPKDRFSAERLKGVDSTLKIQPAKLEDSAVYLCAGSLIRGQETQYFGPGTRLLVL.

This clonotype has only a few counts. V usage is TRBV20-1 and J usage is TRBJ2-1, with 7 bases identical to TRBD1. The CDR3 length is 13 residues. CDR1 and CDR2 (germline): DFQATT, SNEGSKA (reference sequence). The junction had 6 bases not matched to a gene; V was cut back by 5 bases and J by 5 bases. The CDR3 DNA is TGCAGTGCTGAGGGGACAGTCAACAATGAGCAGTTCTTC. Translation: CSAEGTVNNEQFF.

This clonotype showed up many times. CDR3 sequence (DNA): TGTGCCAGTAGTTCAGGGACCTCTGGTAACACTGAAGCTTTCTTT. It yields the protein CASSSGTSGNTEAFF. This chain links TRBV3-1 with TRBJ1-1; D possibly corresponds to TRBD1 (5 bases). Germline CDR1 is LGHDT and CDR2 is YNNKEL (reference sequence). This CDR3 is 15 amino acids long. V lost 9 bases and J lost 2, with 19 bases in between.

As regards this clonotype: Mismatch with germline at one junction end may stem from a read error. For the CDR3, the DNA is TGTGCCGTCAGGTCCAACTACGAGCAGTACTTC. Translated: CAVRSNYEQYF. The chain combines TRBV10-3 with TRBJ2-7; D is undetermined. From germline, CDR1 is ENHRY and CDR2 SYGVKD. The CDR3 spans 11 residues.

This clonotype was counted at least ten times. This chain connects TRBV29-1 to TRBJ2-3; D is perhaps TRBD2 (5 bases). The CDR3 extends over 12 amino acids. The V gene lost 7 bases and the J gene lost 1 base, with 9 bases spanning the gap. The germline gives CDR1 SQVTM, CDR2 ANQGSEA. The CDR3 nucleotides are TGCAGCGACAAACTAGGCACAGATACGCAGTATTTT. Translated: CSDKLGTDTQYF.

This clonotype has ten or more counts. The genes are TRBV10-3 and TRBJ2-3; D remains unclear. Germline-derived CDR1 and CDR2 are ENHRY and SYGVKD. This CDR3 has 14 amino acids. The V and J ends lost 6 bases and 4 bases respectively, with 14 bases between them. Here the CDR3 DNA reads TGTGCCATCAGCGACGAAAATAACCCAGATACGCAGTATTTT. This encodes CAISDENNPDTQYF.

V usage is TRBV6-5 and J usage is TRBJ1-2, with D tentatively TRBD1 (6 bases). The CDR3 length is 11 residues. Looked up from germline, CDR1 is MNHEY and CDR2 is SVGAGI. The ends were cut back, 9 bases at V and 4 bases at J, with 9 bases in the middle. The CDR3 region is CASGQIYGYTF. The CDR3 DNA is TGTGCCAGTGGACAGATCTATGGCTACACCTTC.

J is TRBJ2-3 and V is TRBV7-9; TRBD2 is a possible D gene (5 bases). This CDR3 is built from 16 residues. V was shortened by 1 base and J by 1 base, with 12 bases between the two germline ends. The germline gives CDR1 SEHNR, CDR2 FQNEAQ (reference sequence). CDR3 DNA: TGTGCCAGCAGCTTAGGGGGAGCTCAACGCACAGATACGCAGTATTTT. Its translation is CASSLGGAQRTDTQYF. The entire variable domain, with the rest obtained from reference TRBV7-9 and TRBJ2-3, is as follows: DTGVSQNPRHKITKRGQNVTFRCDPISEHNRLYWYRQTLGQGPEFLTYFQNEAQLEKSRLLSDRFSAERPKGSFSTLEIQRTEQGDSAMYLCASSLGGAQRTDTQYFGPGTRLTVL.

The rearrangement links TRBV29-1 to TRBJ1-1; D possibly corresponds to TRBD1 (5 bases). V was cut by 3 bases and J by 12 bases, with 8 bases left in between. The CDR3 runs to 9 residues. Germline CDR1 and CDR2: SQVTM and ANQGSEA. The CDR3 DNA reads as TGCAGCGTTGACAGGGAGACTTTCTTT. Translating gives CSVDRETFF.

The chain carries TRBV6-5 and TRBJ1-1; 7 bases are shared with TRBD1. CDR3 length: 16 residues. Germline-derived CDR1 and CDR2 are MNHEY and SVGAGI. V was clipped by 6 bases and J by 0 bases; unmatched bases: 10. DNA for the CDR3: TGTGCCAGCAGGAGACCGGGACAGAACATGAACACTGAAGCTTTCTTT. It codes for CASRRPGQNMNTEAFF.

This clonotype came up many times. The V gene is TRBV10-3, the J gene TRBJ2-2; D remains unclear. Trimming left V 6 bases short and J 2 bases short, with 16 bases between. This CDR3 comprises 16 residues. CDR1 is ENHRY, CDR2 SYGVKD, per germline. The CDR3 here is CAIRKPTLTNTGELFF. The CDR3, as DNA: TGTGCCATCAGAAAACCGACTTTAACCAACACCGGGGAGCTGTTTTTT.

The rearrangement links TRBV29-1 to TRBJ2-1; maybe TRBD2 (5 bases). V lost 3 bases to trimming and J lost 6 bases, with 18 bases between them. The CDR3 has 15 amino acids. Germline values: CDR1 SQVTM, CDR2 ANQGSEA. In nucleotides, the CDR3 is TGCAGCGTTGATGGGTTAGCGAGGACCCTCAATGAGCAGTTCTTC. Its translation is CSVDGLARTLNEQFF.

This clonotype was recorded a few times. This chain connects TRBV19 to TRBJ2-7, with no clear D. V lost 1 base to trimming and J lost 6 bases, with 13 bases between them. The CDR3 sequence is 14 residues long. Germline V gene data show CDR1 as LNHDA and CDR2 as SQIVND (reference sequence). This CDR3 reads CASSIVGGKGEQYF. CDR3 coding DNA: TGTGCCAGTAGTATAGTCGGCGGAAAGGGCGAGCAGTACTTC.

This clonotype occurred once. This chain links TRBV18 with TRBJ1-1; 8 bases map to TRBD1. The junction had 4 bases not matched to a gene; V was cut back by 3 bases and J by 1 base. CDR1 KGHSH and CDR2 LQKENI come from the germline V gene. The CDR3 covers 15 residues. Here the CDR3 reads CASSPWTGPNTEAFF. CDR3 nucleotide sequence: TGTGCCAGCTCACCTTGGACAGGGCCGAACACTGAAGCTTTCTTT.

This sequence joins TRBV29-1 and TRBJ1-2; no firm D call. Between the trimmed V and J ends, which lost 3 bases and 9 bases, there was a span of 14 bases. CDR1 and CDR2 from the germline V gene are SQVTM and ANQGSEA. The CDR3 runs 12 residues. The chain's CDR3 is CSVDSIGVRYTF. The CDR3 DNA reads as TGCAGCGTTGACTCAATCGGCGTACGCTACACCTTC.

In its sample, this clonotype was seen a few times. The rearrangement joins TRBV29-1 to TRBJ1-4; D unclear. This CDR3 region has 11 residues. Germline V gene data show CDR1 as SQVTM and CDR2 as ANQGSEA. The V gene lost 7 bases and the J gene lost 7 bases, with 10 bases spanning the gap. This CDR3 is CSASSGEKLFF. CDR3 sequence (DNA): TGCAGCGCCTCTTCAGGTGAAAAACTGTTTTTT. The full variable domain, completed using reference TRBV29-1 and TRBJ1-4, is SAVISQKPSRDICQRGTSLTIQCQVDSQVTMMFWYRQQPGQSLTLIATANQGSEATYESGFVIDKFPISRPNLTFSTLTVSNMSPEDSSIYLCSASSGEKLFFGSGTQLSVL.

For the CDR3, the DNA is TGTGCCAGCAGCTTCGGAAGCAATGAGCAGTTCTTC. Translating it yields CASSFGSNEQFF. This rearrangement joins TRBV7-2 to TRBJ2-1; no reliable D call. Germline V CDR1 and CDR2: SGHTA, FQGNSA. Trimming left V 3 bases short and J 6 bases short, with 6 bases between. The CDR3 is made up of 12 amino acids.

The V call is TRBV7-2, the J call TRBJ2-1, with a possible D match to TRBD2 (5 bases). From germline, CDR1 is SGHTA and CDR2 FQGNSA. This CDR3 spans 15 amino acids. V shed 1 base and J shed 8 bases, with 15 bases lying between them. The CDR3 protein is CASSLDGVANHEQFF. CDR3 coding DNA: TGTGCCAGCAGCTTAGACGGTGTAGCGAACCATGAGCAGTTCTTC.

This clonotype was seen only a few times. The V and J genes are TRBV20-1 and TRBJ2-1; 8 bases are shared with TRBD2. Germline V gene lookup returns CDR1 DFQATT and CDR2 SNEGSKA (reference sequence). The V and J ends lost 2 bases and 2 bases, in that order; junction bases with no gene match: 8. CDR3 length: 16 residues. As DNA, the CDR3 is TGCAGTGCTAGATCCCATAGCGGGGTAACCTACAATGAGCAGTTCTTC. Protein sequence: CSARSHSGVTYNEQFF.

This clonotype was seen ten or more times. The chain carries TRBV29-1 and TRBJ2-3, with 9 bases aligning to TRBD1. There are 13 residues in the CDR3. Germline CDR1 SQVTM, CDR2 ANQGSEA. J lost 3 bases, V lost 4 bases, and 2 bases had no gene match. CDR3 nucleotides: TGCAGCGTTGGACAGGGGGTAACAGATACGCAGTATTTT. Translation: CSVGQGVTDTQYF.

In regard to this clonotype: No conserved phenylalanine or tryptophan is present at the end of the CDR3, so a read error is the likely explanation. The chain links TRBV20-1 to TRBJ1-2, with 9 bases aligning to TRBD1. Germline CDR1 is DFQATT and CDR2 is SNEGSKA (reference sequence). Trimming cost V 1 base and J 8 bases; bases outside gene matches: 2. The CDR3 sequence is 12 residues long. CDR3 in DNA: TGCAGTGCTAGAGGACAGGGGGGAGGCTACACCCTC. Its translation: CSARGQGGGYTL.

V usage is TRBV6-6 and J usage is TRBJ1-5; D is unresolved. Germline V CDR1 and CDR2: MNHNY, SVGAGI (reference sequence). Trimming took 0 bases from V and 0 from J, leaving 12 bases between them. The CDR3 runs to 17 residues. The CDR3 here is CASSYSASAASNQPQHF. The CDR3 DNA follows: TGTGCCAGCAGTTACTCCGCATCGGCCGCTAGCAATCAGCCCCAGCATTTT.

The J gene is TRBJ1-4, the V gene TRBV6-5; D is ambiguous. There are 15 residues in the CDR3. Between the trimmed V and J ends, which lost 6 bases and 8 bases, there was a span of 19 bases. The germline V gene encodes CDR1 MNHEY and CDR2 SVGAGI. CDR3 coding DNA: TGTGCCAGCAGGGACCGGGAGGCCTTTGGCGAAAAACTGTTTTTT. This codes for CASRDREAFGEKLFF.

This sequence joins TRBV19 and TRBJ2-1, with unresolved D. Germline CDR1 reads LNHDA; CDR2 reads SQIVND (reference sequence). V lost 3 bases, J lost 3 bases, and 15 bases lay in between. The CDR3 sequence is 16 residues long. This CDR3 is CASSITDTGFYNEQFF. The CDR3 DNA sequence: TGTGCCAGTAGTATTACCGACACCGGATTCTACAATGAGCAGTTCTTC. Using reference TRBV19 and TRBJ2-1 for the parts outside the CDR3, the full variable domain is DGGITQSPKYLFRKEGQNVTLSCEQNLNHDAMYWYRQDPGQGLRLIYYSQIVNDFQKGDIAEGYSVSREKKESFPLTVTSAQKNPTAFYLCASSITDTGFYNEQFFGPGTRLTVL.

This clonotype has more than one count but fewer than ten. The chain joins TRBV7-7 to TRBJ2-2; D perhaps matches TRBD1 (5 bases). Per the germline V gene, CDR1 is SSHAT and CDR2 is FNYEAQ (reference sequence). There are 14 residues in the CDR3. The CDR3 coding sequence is TGTGCTACCAGGGCCACTTCGAACACCGGGGAGCTGTTTTTT. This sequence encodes CATRATSNTGELFF.

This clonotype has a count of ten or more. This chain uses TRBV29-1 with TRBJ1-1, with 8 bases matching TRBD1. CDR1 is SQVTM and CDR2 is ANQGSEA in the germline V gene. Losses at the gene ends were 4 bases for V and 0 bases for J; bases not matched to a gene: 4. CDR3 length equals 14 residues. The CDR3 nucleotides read TGCAGCGTTGTGGGACAGGCCATGAACACTGAAGCTTTCTTT. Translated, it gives CSVVGQAMNTEAFF.

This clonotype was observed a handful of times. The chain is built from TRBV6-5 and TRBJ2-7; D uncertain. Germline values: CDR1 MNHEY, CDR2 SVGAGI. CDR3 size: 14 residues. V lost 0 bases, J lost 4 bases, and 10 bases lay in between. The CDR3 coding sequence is TGTGCCAGCAGTTACTCATTTGGCTCTTACGAGCAGTACTTC. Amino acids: CASSYSFGSYEQYF.

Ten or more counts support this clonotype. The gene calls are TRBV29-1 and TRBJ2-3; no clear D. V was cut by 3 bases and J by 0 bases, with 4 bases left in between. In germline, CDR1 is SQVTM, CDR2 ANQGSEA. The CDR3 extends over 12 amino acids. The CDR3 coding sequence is TGCAGCGTTGAGACTAGCACAGATACGCAGTATTTT. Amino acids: CSVETSTDTQYF.

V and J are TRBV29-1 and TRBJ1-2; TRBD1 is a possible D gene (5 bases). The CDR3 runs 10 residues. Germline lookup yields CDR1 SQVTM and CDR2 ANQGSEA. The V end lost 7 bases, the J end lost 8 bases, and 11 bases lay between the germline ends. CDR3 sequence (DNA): TGCAGCGGCCAGGGAGAGGGCTACACCTTC. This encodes CSGQGEGYTF.

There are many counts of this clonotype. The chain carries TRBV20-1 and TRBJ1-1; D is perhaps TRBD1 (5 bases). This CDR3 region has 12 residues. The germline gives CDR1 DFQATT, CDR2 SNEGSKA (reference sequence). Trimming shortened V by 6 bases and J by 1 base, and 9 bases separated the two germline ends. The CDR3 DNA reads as TGCAGTGCGAGAAGGGGGAACACTGAAGCTTTCTTT. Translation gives CSARRGNTEAFF.